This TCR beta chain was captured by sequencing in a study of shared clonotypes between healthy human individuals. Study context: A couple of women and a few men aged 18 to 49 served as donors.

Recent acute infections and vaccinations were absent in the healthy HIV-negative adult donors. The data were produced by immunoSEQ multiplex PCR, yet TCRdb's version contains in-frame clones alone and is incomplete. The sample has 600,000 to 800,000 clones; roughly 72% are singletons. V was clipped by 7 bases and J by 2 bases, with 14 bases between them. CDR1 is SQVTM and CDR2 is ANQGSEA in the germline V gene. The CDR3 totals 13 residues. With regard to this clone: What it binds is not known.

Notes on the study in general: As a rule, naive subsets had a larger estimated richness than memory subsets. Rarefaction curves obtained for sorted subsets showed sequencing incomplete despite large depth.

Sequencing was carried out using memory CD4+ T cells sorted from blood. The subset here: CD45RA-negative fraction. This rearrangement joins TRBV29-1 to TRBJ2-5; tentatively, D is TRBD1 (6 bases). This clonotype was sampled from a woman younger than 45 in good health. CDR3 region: CSAGQLVQETQYF. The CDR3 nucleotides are TGCAGCGCCGGACAGCTAGTACAAGAGACCCAGTACTTC.